This T cell receptor beta chain stems from a study of beta chain features in type 1 diabetes. Overall study findings and caveats: Among patients with Type 1 diabetes, TCRB CDR3s were moderately but significantly shorter in every one of the four CD4+ subsets. Fewer insertions but more deletions were seen at VDJ junctions in type 1 diabetes patients.

Deletions cut 3 bases from V and 2 bases from J, with 14 bases between. The CDR3 extends over 15 amino acids. Germline CDR1 is SGHRS and CDR2 is YFSETQ. TCRB transcripts that were expressed got sequenced, as all of the isolated RNA had been reverse transcribed. Using immunoSEQ multiplex PCR, the repertoire was profiled, and TCRdb retains in-frame clones only, with some absent. The sample shows 300,000 to 400,000 clones, around 9% of them seen only once. This clone was counted between two and nine times. The antigen is undetermined. Sequenced material: central memory CD4+ T cells from blood. The V and J genes are TRBV5-1 and TRBJ1-2, with D perhaps matching TRBD1 (6 bases). The source is a young man with type 1 diabetes. CDR3 sequence reads: CASSWGGSPNYGYTF. The CDR3 region has the DNA TGCGCCAGCAGCTGGGGGGGCTCCCCGAACTATGGCTACACCTTC.